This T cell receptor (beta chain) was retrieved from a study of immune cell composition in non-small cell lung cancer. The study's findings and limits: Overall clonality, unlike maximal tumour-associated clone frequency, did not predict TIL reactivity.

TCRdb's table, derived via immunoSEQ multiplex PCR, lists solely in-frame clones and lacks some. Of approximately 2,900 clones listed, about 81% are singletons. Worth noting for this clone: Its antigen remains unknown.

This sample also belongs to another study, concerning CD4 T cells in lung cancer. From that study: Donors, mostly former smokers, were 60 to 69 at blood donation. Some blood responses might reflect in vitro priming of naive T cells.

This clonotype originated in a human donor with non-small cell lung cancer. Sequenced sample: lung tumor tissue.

The CDR3 loop is CASSPLLDSPSGNTIYF. CDR3 DNA: TGTGCCAGCAGTCCGCTCCTGGACAGTCCCTCTGGAAACACCATATATTTT. The chain employs TRBV28 and TRBJ1-3; weak D call: TRBD1 (6 bases). The CDR3 sequence is 17 residues long. Germline loops: CDR1 MDHEN, CDR2 SYDVKM. V shed 5 bases and J shed 0 bases, with 17 bases lying between them.